This entry concerns a single T cell receptor (beta chain). Its antigen is currently unknown. This sample is drawn from a study of cytomegalovirus exposure and HLA in healthy donors. The overall study: The study's early data release held around 85 million unique TCRs from HLA-typed donors. General observations from the study: Indistinguishability led to the exclusion of some V segments, TRBV6-2 and TRBV6-3 included. Analyses of presence and absence presupposed an approximately uniform sequencing depth across donors.

The CDR3 extends over 16 amino acids. V lost 7 bases and J 3 bases, leaving 20 bases between the germline ends. The germline gives CDR1 SEHNR, CDR2 FQNEAQ (reference sequence). The PCR contained 60 Vbeta and 13 Jbeta primers. Clones were sequenced by immunoSEQ multiplex PCR, and TCRdb holds only the in-frame ones, with some missing. The data hold some 160,000 clones, with roughly 80% observed a single time. The chain links TRBV7-9 to TRBJ2-3; a weak D match, TRBD2 (5 bases). The sequence derives from a male donor in good health and CMV-seropositive. Sequenced sample: PBMCs. This CDR3 is CASTQPEALGTDTQYF. In DNA form, the CDR3 reads TGTGCCAGCACCCAGCCGGAGGCCCTAGGAACAGATACGCAGTATTTT.